Listed below are T cell receptor beta chains from one sample, sequenced in a study of cytomegalovirus exposure and HLA in healthy donors. TCRdb keeps only in-frame clones here, not all; method: immunoSEQ multiplex PCR. The table has hundreds of thousands of clones, over 75% seen once. The specimen sequenced was PBMCs. The source is a male donor in good health and CMV-seronegative. Both conserved end residues are part of each CDR3. Each record gives: V gene, D gene, clone size, J gene, CDR3 DNA, CDR3 protein. The D gene is left open where the match is weak. Rows may omit the clone size; those that give it use once, few, many or a size class.

v_call: TRBV5-6
d_call: .
clone_size: .
j_call: TRBJ1-5
cdr3_nt: TGTGCCAGCAGCTTCACTACCGACGGCCCTAGCAATCAGCCCCAGCATTTT
cdr3_aa: CASSFTTDGPSNQPQHF

v_call: TRBV5-4
d_call: .
clone_size: .
j_call: TRBJ2-7
cdr3_nt: TGTGCCAGCAGCCCGGAGGGCCGGCTCTACGAGCAGTACTTC
cdr3_aa: CASSPEGRLYEQYF

v_call: TRBV2
d_call: .
clone_size: .
j_call: TRBJ2-1
cdr3_nt: TGTGCCAGCAGTGCTCACAATGAGCAGTTCTTC
cdr3_aa: CASSAHNEQFF

v_call: TRBV9
d_call: .
clone_size: once
j_call: TRBJ1-2
cdr3_nt: TGTGCCAGCAGCGTAGAGGTGGGCCTGCACTATGGCTACACCTTC
cdr3_aa: CASSVEVGLHYGYTF

v_call: TRBV14
d_call: TRBD2
clone_size: .
j_call: TRBJ2-3
cdr3_nt: TGTGCCAGCAGCCGCGGGGGAAGCACAGATACGCAGTATTTT
cdr3_aa: CASSRGGSTDTQYF

v_call: TRBV4-3
d_call: .
clone_size: few
j_call: TRBJ1-2
cdr3_nt: TGCGCCAGCAGCCAAGGGGCGACCTATGGCTACACCTTC
cdr3_aa: CASSQGATYGYTF

v_call: TRBV27
d_call: .
clone_size: .
j_call: TRBJ2-7
cdr3_nt: TGTGCCAGCAGTGCACATGAGCGGATGTTCTCCTACGAGCAGTACTTC
cdr3_aa: CASSAHERMFSYEQYF

v_call: TRBV28
d_call: TRBD1
clone_size: .
j_call: TRBJ2-7
cdr3_nt: TGTGCCAGCAGTTTGACAGGGGGCTTCTACGAGCAGTACTTC
cdr3_aa: CASSLTGGFYEQYF

v_call: TRBV7-2
d_call: TRBD1
clone_size: .
j_call: TRBJ1-1
cdr3_nt: TGTGCCAGCAGCTTAGTCCCCGGGACAGGGACTCTTGGGAACACTGAAGCTTTCTTT
cdr3_aa: CASSLVPGTGTLGNTEAFF

v_call: TRBV2
d_call: .
clone_size: .
j_call: TRBJ2-2
cdr3_nt: TGTGCCAGCAGCCCGGGACTTTCGAACACCGGGGAGCTGTTTTTT
cdr3_aa: CASSPGLSNTGELFF

v_call: TRBV14
d_call: TRBD1
clone_size: .
j_call: TRBJ1-2
cdr3_nt: TGTGCCAGCAGCCAAGGACAGGGGAATGGCTACACCTTC
cdr3_aa: CASSQGQGNGYTF

v_call: TRBV7-9
d_call: TRBD1
clone_size: once
j_call: TRBJ2-1
cdr3_nt: TGTGCCAGCAGGCGACAGGGAGAGCAGTTCTTC
cdr3_aa: CASRRQGEQFF

v_call: TRBV28
d_call: .
clone_size: once
j_call: TRBJ1-1
cdr3_nt: TGTGCCAGCAGCCCAATTGTAACAGTGAACACTGAAGCTTTCTTT
cdr3_aa: CASSPIVTVNTEAFF

v_call: TRBV4-1
d_call: .
clone_size: .
j_call: TRBJ2-7
cdr3_nt: TGCGCCAGCAGCCAAGAACTGGGGGGAGGGGGGAGCTACGAGCAGTACTTC
cdr3_aa: CASSQELGGGGSYEQYF

v_call: TRBV9
d_call: TRBD1
clone_size: once
j_call: TRBJ2-1
cdr3_nt: TGTGCCAGCAGCACATCAGGGGGCGGCTCCTACAATGAGCAGTTCTTC
cdr3_aa: CASSTSGGGSYNEQFF

v_call: TRBV10-3
d_call: .
clone_size: .
j_call: TRBJ2-1
cdr3_nt: TGTGCCATCAGTGAGAGTGTCGGTGAGCAGTTCTTC
cdr3_aa: CAISESVGEQFF

v_call: TRBV5-6
d_call: .
clone_size: .
j_call: TRBJ2-7
cdr3_nt: TGTGCCAGCAGCCCTTGGGAGTCCTACGAGCAGTACTTC
cdr3_aa: CASSPWESYEQYF

v_call: TRBV19
d_call: .
clone_size: .
j_call: TRBJ1-1
cdr3_nt: TGTGCCAGTAGTACCGGGGGAAGATTCATGAACACTGAAGCTTTCTTT
cdr3_aa: CASSTGGRFMNTEAFF

v_call: TRBV11-3
d_call: TRBD1
clone_size: .
j_call: TRBJ2-3
cdr3_nt: TGTGCCAGCAGCCTGGGACAGAGTAACACAGATACGCAGTATTTT
cdr3_aa: CASSLGQSNTDTQYF

v_call: TRBV2
d_call: .
clone_size: .
j_call: TRBJ1-1
cdr3_nt: TGTGCCAGCAGTGAATGGACAGTCATGAACACTGAAGCTTTCTTT
cdr3_aa: CASSEWTVMNTEAFF

v_call: TRBV28
d_call: TRBD1
clone_size: once
j_call: TRBJ2-7
cdr3_nt: TGTGCCAGCAGTACCCGACAGGGCCCCTACGAGCAGTACTTC
cdr3_aa: CASSTRQGPYEQYF

v_call: TRBV7-6
d_call: .
clone_size: .
j_call: TRBJ2-3
cdr3_nt: TGTGCCAGCAGCTGGGGGGAAACAGATACGCAGTATTTT
cdr3_aa: CASSWGETDTQYF

v_call: TRBV29-1
d_call: .
clone_size: .
j_call: TRBJ1-2
cdr3_nt: TGCAGCACTTGGGGCGGGGGTGGCTACACCTTC
cdr3_aa: CSTWGGGGYTF

v_call: TRBV19
d_call: .
clone_size: .
j_call: TRBJ2-5
cdr3_nt: TGTGCCAGTAGTCCTCGTCCCCGGGGGTGGTCCCAGTACTTC
cdr3_aa: CASSPRPRGWSQYF

v_call: TRBV6-6
d_call: .
clone_size: .
j_call: TRBJ2-5
cdr3_nt: TGTGCCAGCTCCCCCTACAGGGTCCTCGGGGAGACCCAGTACTTC
cdr3_aa: CASSPYRVLGETQYF

v_call: TRBV7-9
d_call: TRBD1
clone_size: .
j_call: TRBJ2-3
cdr3_nt: TGTGCCAGCAGCTCTACCACGGACAGGGATAGCACAGATACGCAGTATTTT
cdr3_aa: CASSSTTDRDSTDTQYF

v_call: TRBV7-2
d_call: .
clone_size: .
j_call: TRBJ2-5
cdr3_nt: TGTGCCAGCAGCCTGGTAATAGCGAGACAAGAGACCCAGTACTTC
cdr3_aa: CASSLVIARQETQYF

v_call: TRBV5-1
d_call: TRBD2
clone_size: few
j_call: TRBJ2-1
cdr3_nt: TGCGCCAGCAGCGCCCGGACTAGCGGGGGATACAATGAGCAGTTCTTC
cdr3_aa: CASSARTSGGYNEQFF

v_call: TRBV5-1
d_call: TRBD2
clone_size: .
j_call: TRBJ2-1
cdr3_nt: TGCGCCAGCAGCTTGAAGCGGGGGACCTACAATGAGCAGTTCTTC
cdr3_aa: CASSLKRGTYNEQFF

v_call: TRBV27
d_call: .
clone_size: .
j_call: TRBJ2-7
cdr3_nt: TGTGCCAGCAGACAAGGCCAGGGCCCCTACGAGCAGTACTTC
cdr3_aa: CASRQGQGPYEQYF

v_call: TRBV7-9
d_call: TRBD1
clone_size: .
j_call: TRBJ2-1
cdr3_nt: TGTGCCAGCAGCCCCCGGGACAGGGAGTACAATGAGCAGTTCTTC
cdr3_aa: CASSPRDREYNEQFF